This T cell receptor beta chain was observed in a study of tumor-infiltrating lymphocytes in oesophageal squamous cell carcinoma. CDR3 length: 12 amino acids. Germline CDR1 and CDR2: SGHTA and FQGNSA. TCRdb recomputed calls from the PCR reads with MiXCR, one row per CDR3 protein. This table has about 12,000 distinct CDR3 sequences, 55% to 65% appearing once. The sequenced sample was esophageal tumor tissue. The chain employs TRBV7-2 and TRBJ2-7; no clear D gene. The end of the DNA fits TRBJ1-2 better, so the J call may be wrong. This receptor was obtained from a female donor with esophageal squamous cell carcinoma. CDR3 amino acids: CASAESNYGYTF. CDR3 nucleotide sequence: TGTGCTAGCGCGGAGTCGAACTATGGCTACACCTTC.